The 5 T cell receptor beta chains in this list originate from one sample, sequenced in a study of T cell repertoires in aging, cancer and after chemotherapy. TCR beta rearrangements were amplified from peripheral blood genomic DNA. TRB rearrangements spanning V, D and J were amplified using mixed TRB-A/B primers. TCRdb analysed the multiplex PCR reads with MiXCR anew, one entry per CDR3 protein. The sample includes under 8,500 distinct CDR3 sequences, 25% to 35% of them seen just once. Sequencing input: blood. These TCRs come from a human donor with a blood cancer.

Note on this clonotype: A much larger clone differs by one base, so this may be a read error. V and J are TRBV19 and TRBJ1-4; TRBD1 matches 9 bases. This CDR3 is 16 amino acids long. The J segment lost 3 bases and the V segment lost 7 bases, leaving 9 bases of the junction unmatched. The germline V gene has CDR1 LNHDA and CDR2 SQIVND (reference sequence). This chain's CDR3 is CASIKAGQGANEKLFF. CDR3 nucleotide sequence: TGTGCCAGTATAAAGGCGGGACAGGGTGCTAATGAAAAACTGTTTTTT.

This clonotype has only a few counts. This chain links TRBV7-6 with TRBJ2-3; D is ambiguous. Per the germline V gene, CDR1 is SGHVS and CDR2 is FNYEAQ. V was cut by 1 base and J by 3 bases, with 8 bases left in between. This CDR3 spans 14 amino acids. Written as DNA, the CDR3 is TGTGCCAGCAGCTTAGGGCGAATGACAGATACGCAGTATTTT. It translates to CASSLGRMTDTQYF.

V and J are TRBV30 and TRBJ1-1, with D possibly TRBD1 on 6 matching bases. Trimming cost V 4 bases and J 3 bases, with 18 bases left between them. Germline V CDR1 and CDR2: GTSNPN, SVGIG (reference sequence). The CDR3 consists of 15 residues. This chain's CDR3 is CAWMPGRGDDTEAFF. The CDR3 region has the DNA TGTGCCTGGATGCCGGGGAGGGGGGACGACACTGAAGCTTTCTTT. The whole variable domain, remainder taken from reference TRBV30 and TRBJ1-1, is SQTIHQWPATLVQPVGSPLSLECTVEGTSNPNLYWYRQAAGRGLQLLFYSVGIGQISSEVPQNLSASRPQDRQFILSSKKLLLSDSGFYLCAWMPGRGDDTEAFFGQGTRLTVV.

On this clonotype itself: A read error is possible here, since a much larger clone lies one base away. V usage is TRBV29-1 and J usage is TRBJ1-1; possible D gene TRBD1, 6 bases. The germline gives CDR1 SQVTM, CDR2 ANQGSEA. V lost 1 base and J lost 4, with 13 bases in between. The length of the CDR3 is 14 residues. CDR3 protein: CSVEVGGGATEAFF. In DNA form, the CDR3 reads TGCAGCGTTGAAGTAGGTGGGGGCGCCACTGAAGCTTTCTTT.

A few counts support this clonotype. The rearrangement links TRBV15 to TRBJ1-6; D unclear. Trimming shortened V by 0 bases and J by 7 bases, and 7 bases separated the two germline ends. CDR3 length: 14 amino acids. CDR1 is LNHNV, CDR2 YYDKDF, per germline (reference sequence). This CDR3 reads CATSRELGNSPLHF. CDR3 nucleotide sequence: TGTGCCACCAGCAGAGAACTAGGCAATTCACCCCTCCACTTT. The variable domain in full, with the rest retrieved from reference TRBV15 and TRBJ1-6, is DAMVIQNPRYQVTQFGKPVTLSCSQTLNHNVMYWYQQKSSQAPKLLFHYYDKDFNNEADTPDNFQSRRPNTSFCFLDIRSPGLGDTAMYLCATSRELGNSPLHFGNGTRLTVT.